A selection of T cell receptor beta chains follows, all from one sample in a study of cytomegalovirus exposure and HLA in healthy donors. TCRdb's table, derived via immunoSEQ multiplex PCR, lists solely in-frame clones and lacks some. The sample carries under 200,000 clones, 77% recorded once. The sequencing input was PBMCs. These receptors all come from a man aged 45-60 years in good health and CMV-seropositive. Both conserved end residues are trimmed from each CDR3.

v_call	j_call	cdr3_aa
TRBV15	TRBJ2-1	ATSIGLAGGYNEQF
TRBV6-1	TRBJ1-5	ASSEGGKNQPQH
TRBV7-2	TRBJ2-7	ASSLAASGGAKHEQY
TRBV7-2	TRBJ2-1	ASSWGGRTSRDEQF
TRBV6-6	TRBJ2-7	ASSYLQQGGTDEQY
TRBV4-2	TRBJ2-2	ASSSLAGGRTGELF
TRBV6-5	TRBJ1-4	ASSSTLGELNEKLF
TRBV28	TRBJ2-1	ASSLLTAYNEQF
TRBV9	TRBJ2-5	ASSEDTGLTSRETQY
TRBV5-6	TRBJ1-2	ASSEGTGGAYGYT
TRBV7-9	TRBJ2-7	ASSFVDRDSYEQY
TRBV18	TRBJ1-6	ASSPSGQNSPLH
TRBV14	TRBJ1-6	ASSQAWEGSNSPLH
TRBV7-7	TRBJ2-1	ASSSILLDRVFYNEQF
TRBV11-3	TRBJ2-1	ASSPRVRGGYNEQF
TRBV4-2	TRBJ2-7	ASSQDIGQGSYEQY
TRBV9	TRBJ2-1	ASSGAGSYNEQF
TRBV11-3	TRBJ2-3	ASSPLAGGRTDTQY
TRBV9	TRBJ2-5	ASSVVGQPFQETQY
TRBV27	TRBJ2-7	ASRQGIEYEQY
TRBV5-1	TRBJ1-4	ASSLEQGDEKLF
TRBV5-1	TRBJ1-6	ASRSTGGSGSPLH
TRBV7-2	TRBJ1-2	ASSSRTGQSNYGYT
TRBV4-1	TRBJ1-2	ASSQEGARTGTYGYT
TRBV7-3	TRBJ2-5	ASSSTGGARGETQY
TRBV5-4	TRBJ1-2	ASRPLGPGGYT
TRBV11-3	TRBJ1-5	ASRLVDRDQPQH
TRBV6-1	TRBJ1-3	ASSGGTSGNTIY
TRBV5-1	TRBJ2-7	ASSGPGSYEQY
TRBV4-3	TRBJ1-2	ASSQGTLNYGYT
TRBV28	TRBJ1-5	ASSISTDPYSNQPQH
TRBV2	TRBJ2-5	ASSERSGGQETQY